This T cell receptor (beta chain) was obtained from a study of T-cell reconstitution after alpha-beta-depleted transplantation in children. Study results and caveats: After transplant, at about two months, alpha-beta T cells were reportedly derived from several hundred expanded graft clones. Newly produced T cells mostly provided counts and TCRbeta diversity after one year, as hyperexpanded clones declined.

Comments on this clonotype: Its antigen is as yet unknown.

The CDR3 runs to 14 residues. Per the germline V gene, CDR1 is ENHRY and CDR2 is SYGVKD. Trimming shortened V by 4 bases and J by 2 bases, and 12 bases separated the two germline ends. Unique molecular identifiers were used in preparing the TCRbeta library. TCRdb reprocessed the PCR reads with MiXCR, giving one entry per CDR3 protein. The sample shows about 500,000 distinct CDR3 sequences, about an eighth of them seen only once. Sequencing used PBMCs, mostly from graft donor cells, obtained 180 days after TCRalphabeta/CD19-depleted stem cell transplant. The clonotype was recovered from a female patient between 2 and 15 years old who had a stem cell transplant for aplastic anemia, so the T cells may come from the graft donor. The rearrangement joins TRBV10-3 to TRBJ2-7; weak D call: TRBD1 (6 bases). CDR3 amino acids: CAISGTAVTYEQYF. The DNA for the CDR3 is TGTGCCATCAGTGGGACAGCCGTCACCTACGAGCAGTACTTC.